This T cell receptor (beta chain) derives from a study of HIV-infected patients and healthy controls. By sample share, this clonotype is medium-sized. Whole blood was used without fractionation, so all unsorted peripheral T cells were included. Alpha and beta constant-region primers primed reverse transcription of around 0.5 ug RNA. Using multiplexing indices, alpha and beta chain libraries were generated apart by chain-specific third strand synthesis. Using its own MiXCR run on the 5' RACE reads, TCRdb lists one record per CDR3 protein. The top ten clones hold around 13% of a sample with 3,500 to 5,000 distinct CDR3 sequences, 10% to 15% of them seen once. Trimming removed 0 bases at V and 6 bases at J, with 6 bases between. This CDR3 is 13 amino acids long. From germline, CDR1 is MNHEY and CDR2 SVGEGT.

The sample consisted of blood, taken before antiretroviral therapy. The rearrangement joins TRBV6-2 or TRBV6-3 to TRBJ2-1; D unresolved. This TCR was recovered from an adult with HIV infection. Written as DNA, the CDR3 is TGTGCCAGCAGTTACTCCAACCGCAATGAGCAGTTCTTC. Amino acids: CASSYSNRNEQFF.